This TCR beta chain was sequenced in a study of beta chain features in type 1 diabetes. At the level of the study: Cells sorted and examined across all samples totaled more than 90,000,000.

Sampling consisted of one heparinised blood draw per donor, averaging around 120 mL. Without exception, sorted populations had purity beyond 95%. Per germline, CDR1 MDHEN and CDR2 SYDVKM. J lost 5 bases, V lost 6 bases, and 8 bases had no gene match. The CDR3 has 14 residues. The authors reverse transcribed all of the isolated RNA, so sequencing captured expressed TCRB transcripts. Regulatory, naive and central memory T cell samples averaged approximately 3.8 million reads. Produced via immunoSEQ multiplex PCR; TCRdb's table is partial and in-frame only. The sample has over 350,000 clones; around 16% are singletons.

The material sequenced was naive CD4+ T cells from blood. This chain uses TRBV28 with TRBJ2-7; 9 nucleotides match TRBD2. This TCR was sampled from a woman aged 18-29 years in good health. The CDR3 protein is CASSPRGGAHEQYF. CDR3 sequence (DNA): TGTGCCAGCAGCCCCCGCGGGGGGGCCCACGAGCAGTACTTC.